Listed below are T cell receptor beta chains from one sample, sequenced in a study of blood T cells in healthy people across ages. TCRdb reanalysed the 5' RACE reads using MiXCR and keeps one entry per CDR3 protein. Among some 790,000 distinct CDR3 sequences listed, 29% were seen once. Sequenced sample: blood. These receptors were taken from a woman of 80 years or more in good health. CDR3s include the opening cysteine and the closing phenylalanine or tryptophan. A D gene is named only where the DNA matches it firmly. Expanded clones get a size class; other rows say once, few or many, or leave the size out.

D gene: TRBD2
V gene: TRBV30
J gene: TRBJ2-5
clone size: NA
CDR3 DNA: TGTGCCTGGAGTGTTGCGGGGGGGCAAGAGACCCAGTACTTC
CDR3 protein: CAWSVAGGQETQYF

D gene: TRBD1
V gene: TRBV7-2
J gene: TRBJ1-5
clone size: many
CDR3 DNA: TGTGCCAGCAGTTATCCGGGACAGGGTCAGCCCCAGCATTTT
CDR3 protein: CASSYPGQGQPQHF

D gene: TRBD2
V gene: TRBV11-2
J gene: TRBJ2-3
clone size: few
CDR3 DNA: TGTGCCAGTCTGCAGCGGACTAGCGGGGGGACAGATACGCAGTATTTT
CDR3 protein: CASLQRTSGGTDTQYF

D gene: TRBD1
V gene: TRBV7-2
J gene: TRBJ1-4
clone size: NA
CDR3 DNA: TGTGCCAGCGGATACGACAGGGTACGACTGTTTTTT
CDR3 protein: CASGYDRVRLFF

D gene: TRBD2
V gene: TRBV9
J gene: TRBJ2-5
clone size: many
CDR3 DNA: TGTGCCAGCAGCTTCACTAGCGGGGGGGCCGGGGAGACCCAGTACTTC
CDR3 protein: CASSFTSGGAGETQYF

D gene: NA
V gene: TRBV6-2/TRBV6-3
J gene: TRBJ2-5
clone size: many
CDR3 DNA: TGTGCCAGCAGGTCCGGCACACGGATCATCGGGGATCCCCAGTACTTC
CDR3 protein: CASRSGTRIIGDPQYF

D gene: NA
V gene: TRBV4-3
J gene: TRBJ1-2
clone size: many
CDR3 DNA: TGCGCCAGCAGCGACATGGCCGGCTACACCTTC
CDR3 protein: CASSDMAGYTF

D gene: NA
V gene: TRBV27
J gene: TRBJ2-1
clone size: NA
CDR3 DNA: TGTGCCAGCAGCTCCCGGTTCTTAATCGAGCAGTTCTTC
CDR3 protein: CASSSRFLIEQFF

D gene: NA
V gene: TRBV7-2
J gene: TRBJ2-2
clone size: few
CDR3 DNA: TGTGCCAGCAGCCTCGCCTTGATGAACACCGGGGAGCTGTTTTTT
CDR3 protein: CASSLALMNTGELFF

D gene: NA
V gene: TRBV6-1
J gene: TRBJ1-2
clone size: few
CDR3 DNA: TGTGCCAGCAGTAAAAACAGCTATGGCTACACCTTC
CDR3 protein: CASSKNSYGYTF

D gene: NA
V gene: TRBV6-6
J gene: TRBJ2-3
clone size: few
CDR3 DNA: TGTGCCAGCAGTTACTCCGGACCCGATACGCAGTATTTT
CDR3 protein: CASSYSGPDTQYF

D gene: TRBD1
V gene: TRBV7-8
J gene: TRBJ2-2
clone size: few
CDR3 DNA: TGTGCCAGCAGCTCAAGGACAGGGGTTTACACCGGGGAGCTGTTTTTT
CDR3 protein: CASSSRTGVYTGELFF

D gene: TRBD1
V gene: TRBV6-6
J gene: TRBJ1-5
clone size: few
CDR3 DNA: TGTGCCAGCAGTTACCCAGGGGGGTATCAGCCCCAGCATTTT
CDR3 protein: CASSYPGGYQPQHF

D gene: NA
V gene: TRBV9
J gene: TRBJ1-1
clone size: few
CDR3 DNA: TGTGCCAGCAGCCCATCTCCCGAGGGAACTCGGGCTTTCTTT
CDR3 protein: CASSPSPEGTRAFF

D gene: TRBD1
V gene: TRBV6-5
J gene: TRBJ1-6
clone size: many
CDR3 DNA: TGTGCCAGCAGTCTCAGTTGGACAGGGAGGCGCTCACCCCTCCACTTT
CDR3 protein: CASSLSWTGRRSPLHF

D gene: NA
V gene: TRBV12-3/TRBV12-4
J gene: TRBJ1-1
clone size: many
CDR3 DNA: TGTGCCAGCAGTTTTCTGGGTGAAGCTTTCTTT
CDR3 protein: CASSFLGEAFF

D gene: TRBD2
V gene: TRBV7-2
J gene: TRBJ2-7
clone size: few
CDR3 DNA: TGTGCCAGCAGCCCCAGCGGGGGGTCTCCCTACGAGCAGTACTTC
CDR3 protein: CASSPSGGSPYEQYF

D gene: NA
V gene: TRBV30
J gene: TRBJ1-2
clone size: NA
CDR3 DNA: TGTGCCTGGAGTATAAACAACTATGGCTACACCTTC
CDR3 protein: CAWSINNYGYTF

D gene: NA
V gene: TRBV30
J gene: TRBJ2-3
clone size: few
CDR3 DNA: TGTGCCTGGAGCTTATCCCCAGATACGCAGTATTTT
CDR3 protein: CAWSLSPDTQYF

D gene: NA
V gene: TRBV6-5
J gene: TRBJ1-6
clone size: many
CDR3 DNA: TGTGCCAGCAGTTTAAGGAGGAGCTCCTATAATTCACCCCTCCACTTT
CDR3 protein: CASSLRRSSYNSPLHF

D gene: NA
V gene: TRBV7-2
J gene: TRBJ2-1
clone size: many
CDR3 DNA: TGTGCCAGCAACCCTGAGGCAGGGGGGTCCTACAATGAGCAGTTCTTC
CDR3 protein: CASNPEAGGSYNEQFF

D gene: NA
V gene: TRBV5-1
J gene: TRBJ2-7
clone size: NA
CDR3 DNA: TGCGCCAGCAGCATGCAATTGACCGGTGACAGCTCCTACGAGCAGTACTTC
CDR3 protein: CASSMQLTGDSSYEQYF

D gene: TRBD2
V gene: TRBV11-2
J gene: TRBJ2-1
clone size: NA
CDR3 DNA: TGTGCCAGCAGCCTACGCCAGGGACTAGTCTACAATGAGCAGTTCTTC
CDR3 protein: CASSLRQGLVYNEQFF

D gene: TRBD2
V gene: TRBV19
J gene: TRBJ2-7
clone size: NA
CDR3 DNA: TGTGCCAGTAGTATAGATCGGGGGGTCTCCTACAATGAGCAGTACTTC
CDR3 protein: CASSIDRGVSYNEQYF

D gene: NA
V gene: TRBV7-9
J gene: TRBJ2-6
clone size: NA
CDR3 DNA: TGTGCCAGCAGCTTAGTGACGGGTGCTGGGGCCGACGTCCTGACTTTC
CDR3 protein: CASSLVTGAGADVLTF

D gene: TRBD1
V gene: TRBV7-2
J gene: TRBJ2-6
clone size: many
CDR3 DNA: TGTGCCAGCAGCTTAGGGCGAGACAGGGGTTATGGGGCCAACGTCCTGACTTTC
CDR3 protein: CASSLGRDRGYGANVLTF

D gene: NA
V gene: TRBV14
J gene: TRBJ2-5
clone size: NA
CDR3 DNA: TGTGCCAGCAGCCATGGGGTCCTTACGGAGCAGTACTTC
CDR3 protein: CASSHGVLTEQYF

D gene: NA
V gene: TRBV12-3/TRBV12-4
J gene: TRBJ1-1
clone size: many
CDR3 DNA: TGTGCCAGCACCTTACGGGGGACCACTGAAGCTTTCTTT
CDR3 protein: CASTLRGTTEAFF

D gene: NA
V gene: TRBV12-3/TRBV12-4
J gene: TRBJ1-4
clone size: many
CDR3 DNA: TGTGCCAGCAGTCTGGGTCTCTTCGGGGAAAAACTGTTTTTT
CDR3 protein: CASSLGLFGEKLFF

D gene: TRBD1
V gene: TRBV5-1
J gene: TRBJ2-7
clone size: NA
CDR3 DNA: TGCGCCAGCAGCCTTCAGGGACAGGGCCTCTACGAGCAGTACTTC
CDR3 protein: CASSLQGQGLYEQYF

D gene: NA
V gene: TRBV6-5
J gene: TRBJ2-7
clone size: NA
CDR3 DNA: TGTGCCAGCAGTTCCCAACCAGGGGCCCCCAATCCCTACGAGCAGTACTTC
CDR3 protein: CASSSQPGAPNPYEQYF

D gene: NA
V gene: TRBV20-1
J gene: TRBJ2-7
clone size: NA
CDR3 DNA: TGCAGTGCTAGCCAGGGCTTAGGAGTCTACGAGCAGTACTTC
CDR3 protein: CSASQGLGVYEQYF

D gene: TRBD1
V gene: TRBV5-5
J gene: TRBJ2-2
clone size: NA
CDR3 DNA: TGTGCCAGCAGCGCCGGGACAGGTTCATCCACCGGGGGGCTGTTTTTT
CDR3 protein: CASSAGTGSSTGGLFF